The count of the clone carrying this T cell receptor beta chain is one. The study amplified TCR beta CDR3 regions using RNA transcripts. HTBI primers served in a first-round RT-PCR, which a second-round multiplex PCR followed. Each CDR3 protein is one row after TCRdb ran MiXCR on the multiplex PCR reads. Of hundreds of thousands of distinct CDR3 sequences listed, just over 40% are singletons. CDR1 and CDR2 from the germline V gene are MNHEY and SVGAGI. V was cut by 10 bases and J by 2 bases, with 14 bases left in between. CDR3 length: 14 amino acids. This sample is part of a study of Graves' ophthalmopathy and Graves' hyperthyroidism.

The receptor's source is an adult man with Graves' ophthalmopathy. The sample comprised peripheral blood. The chain recombines TRBV6-5 with TRBJ2-2; D remains ambiguous. This CDR3 is CATGRQVNTGELFF. The CDR3 nucleotides are TGTGCCACCGGTCGACAAGTCAACACCGGGGAGCTGTTTTTT.